The TCR beta chain described here comes from a study of cytotoxic CD8 clonotypes in ibrutinib-treated CLL. Study-wide background: For this cohort, patients were about a dozen relapsed/refractory and around 16 treatment-naive, while 17 to 18 were IGHV unmutated. General observations from the study: With treatment, public clonotypes, which were uncommon, either contracted or remained stable. Having risen at ibrutinib response, clonality had fallen back toward baseline by progression. Clonality measured at baseline exceeded age-matched healthy donors, tracking circulating CD8+ T-cell counts.

Worth noting for this clone: Its antigen remains unknown.

Some clones are missing from TCRdb's copy, which holds only in-frame ones; the method was immunoSEQ multiplex PCR. The sample has 150,000 to 250,000 clones; 55% to 85% are singletons. The sequence was obtained from a human donor with chronic lymphocytic leukemia. The sample here was PBMCs, taken after 24 months of ibrutinib treatment.

CDR3 bases: TGTGCCAGCAGTGAAATCCGGGGGAGGGCCATGAACACTGAAGCTTTCTTT. This translates into CASSEIRGRAMNTEAFF. The rearrangement uses TRBV6-1 and TRBJ1-1, with a weak D call TRBD1 (5 bases). V was trimmed by 2 bases and J by 0 bases, leaving 16 bases between them. The CDR3 is made up of 17 amino acids. CDR1 is MNHNS, CDR2 SASEGT, per germline.